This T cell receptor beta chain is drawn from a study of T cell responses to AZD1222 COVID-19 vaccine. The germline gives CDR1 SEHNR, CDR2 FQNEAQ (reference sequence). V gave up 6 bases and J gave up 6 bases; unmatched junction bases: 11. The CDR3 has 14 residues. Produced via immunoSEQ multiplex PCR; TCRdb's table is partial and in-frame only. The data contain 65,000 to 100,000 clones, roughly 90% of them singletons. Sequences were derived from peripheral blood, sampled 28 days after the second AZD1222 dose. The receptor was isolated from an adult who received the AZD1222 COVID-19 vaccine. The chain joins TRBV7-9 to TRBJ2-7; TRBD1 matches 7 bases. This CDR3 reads CASRAPGRQGEQYF. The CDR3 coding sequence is TGTGCCAGCAGAGCACCGGGAAGACAGGGCGAGCAGTACTTC.